Below are 12 T cell receptor beta chains sequenced from a single sample in a study of T cell responses to AZD1222 COVID-19 vaccine. Method: immunoSEQ multiplex PCR; TCRdb's copy keeps in-frame clones and lacks some. The data show about 110,000 clones, roughly 85% seen once. The input for sequencing was peripheral blood, taken on day 0 of AZD1222 vaccination. The receptor set was obtained from an adult in good health.

The chain couples TRBV19 to TRBJ2-4; D is unclear. Germline CDR1 and CDR2: LNHDA and SQIVND (reference sequence). V lost 3 bases, J lost 6 bases, and 18 bases lay in between. The CDR3 spans 16 residues. The CDR3 DNA sequence: TGTGCCAGTAGTATCGTACAGACGGACGTCCGAAACATTCAGTACTTC. Its translation: CASSIVQTDVRNIQYF.

The rearrangement joins TRBV7-3 to TRBJ2-1; TRBD2 might be the D (6 bases). The V gene's germline CDR1 is SGHTA and CDR2 FQGTGA. V gave up 2 bases and J gave up 9 bases, with 17 bases separating them. The CDR3 sequence is 15 residues long. CDR3 in DNA: TGTGCCAGCAGCTTACCGTCTGCGGGAAAGGGTGAGCAGTTCTTC. Amino acid sequence: CASSLPSAGKGEQFF.

This clone was observed a single time. This sequence joins TRBV28 and TRBJ2-7; the match to TRBD2 covers 13 bases. The germline V gene encodes CDR1 MDHEN and CDR2 SYDVKM. CDR3 length equals 16 residues. With 4 bases clipped from V and 7 bases from J, the junction kept 10 bases outside the gene matches. The CDR3 bases are TGTGCCAGCAGTTGGGGGACTAGCGGGGTCTCGGGTGAGCAGTACTTC. Translated: CASSWGTSGVSGEQYF.

The genes are TRBV4-1 and TRBJ2-5; 8 positions agree with TRBD1. The germline CDR1 and CDR2 sequences are MGHRA and YSYEKL. This CDR3 region has 14 residues. V lost 4 bases and J lost 5; bases outside the gene matches: 6. The CDR3 is CASSLRTGMETQYF. CDR3 nucleotide sequence: TGCGCCAGCAGCCTAAGGACAGGGATGGAGACCCAGTACTTC.

The V gene is TRBV18, the J gene TRBJ2-3; unclear D gene. CDR1 KGHSH and CDR2 LQKENI come from the germline V gene. This CDR3 comprises 16 residues. V lost 3 bases, J lost 1 base, and 14 bases lay in between. The CDR3 is CASSPAGQRGTDTQYF. In DNA form, the CDR3 reads TGTGCCAGCTCACCGGCCGGGCAACGGGGCACAGATACGCAGTATTTT. Complete variable domain (other parts from reference TRBV18 and TRBJ2-3): NAGVMQNPRHLVRRRGQEARLRCSPMKGHSHVYWYRQLPEEGLKFMVYLQKENIIDESGMPKERFSAEFPKEGPSILRIQQVVRGDSAAYFCASSPAGQRGTDTQYFGPGTRLTVL.

This chain links TRBV7-6 with TRBJ1-6, with 7 positions matching TRBD1. J lost 8 bases, V lost 5 bases, and 6 bases had no gene match. CDR1 SGHVS and CDR2 FNYEAQ come from the germline V gene. The CDR3 runs to 14 residues. The CDR3 spells CASSHRDRDSPLHF. In nucleotides, the CDR3 is TGTGCCAGCAGCCACCGGGACAGAGATTCACCCCTCCACTTT.

The rearrangement joins TRBV19 to TRBJ2-1; D perhaps matches TRBD1 (6 bases). CDR3 size: 15 residues. Per germline, CDR1 LNHDA and CDR2 SQIVND (reference sequence). Trimming stripped 7 bases from V and 0 bases from J, with 13 bases between. The CDR3 spells CASNSRGGSYNEQFF. The CDR3 DNA is TGTGCCAGTAATTCCAGAGGGGGCTCCTACAATGAGCAGTTCTTC.

The rearrangement joins TRBV9 to TRBJ2-7, with TRBD1 matching over 8 bases. The V and J ends lost 0 bases and 7 bases, in that order; junction bases with no gene match: 9. The CDR3 sequence is 15 residues long. Germline V lookup: CDR1 SGDLS, CDR2 YYNGEE. The CDR3 protein is CASSVVPAGGGEQYF. The CDR3 bases are TGTGCCAGCAGCGTAGTACCGGCAGGGGGCGGGGAGCAGTACTTC.

The rearrangement joins TRBV19 to TRBJ1-1; weak D call: TRBD1 (5 bases). Germline loops: CDR1 LNHDA, CDR2 SQIVND (reference sequence). The CDR3 runs 12 residues. With 6 bases removed from V and 8 bases from J, the gap between germline ends came to 13 bases. CDR3 nucleotide sequence: TGTGCCAGTAGCGGTAACAGGCGAGAAGCTTTCTTT. Amino acids: CASSGNRREAFF. Full variable domain (missing parts from reference TRBV19 and TRBJ1-1): DGGITQSPKYLFRKEGQNVTLSCEQNLNHDAMYWYRQDPGQGLRLIYYSQIVNDFQKGDIAEGYSVSREKKESFPLTVTSAQKNPTAFYLCASSGNRREAFFGQGTRLTVV.

The J gene is TRBJ2-1, the V gene TRBV19; unclear D gene. The V and J ends lost 0 bases and 9 bases respectively, with 6 bases between them. The CDR3 extends over 12 amino acids. CDR1 and CDR2 (germline): LNHDA, SQIVND (reference sequence). Here the CDR3 DNA reads TGTGCCAGTAGTATAGAGTTCAGTGAGCAGTTCTTC. Translation gives CASSIEFSEQFF.

This chain joins TRBV5-5 and TRBJ1-2, with 7 bases fitting TRBD1. Trimming cost V 2 bases and J 3 bases; bases outside gene matches: 1. Germline V gene lookup returns CDR1 SGHKS and CDR2 YYEKEE (reference sequence). CDR3 length: 13 residues. The CDR3 sequence: CASSLDRDYGYTF. The CDR3 region has the DNA TGTGCCAGCAGCTTAGACAGGGACTATGGCTACACCTTC.

V and J are TRBV7-9 and TRBJ2-7, with 13 positions matching TRBD2. V lost 5 bases to trimming and J lost 5 bases; unmatched junction nucleotides: 6. CDR1 SEHNR and CDR2 FQNEAQ come from the germline V gene (reference sequence). The CDR3 spans 15 residues. Written as DNA, the CDR3 is TGTGCCAGCAGCATACTAGCGGGGGGGCTTGACGAGCAGTACTTC. Encoded protein: CASSILAGGLDEQYF.